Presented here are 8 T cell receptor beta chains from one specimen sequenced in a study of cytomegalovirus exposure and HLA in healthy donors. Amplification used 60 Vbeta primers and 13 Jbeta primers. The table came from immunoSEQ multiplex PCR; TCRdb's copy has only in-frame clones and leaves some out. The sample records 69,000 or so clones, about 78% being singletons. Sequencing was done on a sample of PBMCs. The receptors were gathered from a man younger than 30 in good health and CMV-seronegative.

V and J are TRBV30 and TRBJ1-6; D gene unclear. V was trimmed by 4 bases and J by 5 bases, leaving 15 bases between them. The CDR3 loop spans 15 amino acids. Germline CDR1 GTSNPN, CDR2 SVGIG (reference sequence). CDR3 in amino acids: CAWNPDPRHNSPLHF. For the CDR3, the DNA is TGTGCCTGGAACCCCGATCCGAGGCATAATTCACCCCTCCACTTT.

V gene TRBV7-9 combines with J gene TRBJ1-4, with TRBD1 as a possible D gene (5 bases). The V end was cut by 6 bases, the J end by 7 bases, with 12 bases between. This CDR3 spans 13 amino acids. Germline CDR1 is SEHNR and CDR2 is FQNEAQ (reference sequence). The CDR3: CASRSPGGEKLFF. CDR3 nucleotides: TGTGCCAGCAGAAGTCCCGGGGGTGAAAAACTGTTTTTT.

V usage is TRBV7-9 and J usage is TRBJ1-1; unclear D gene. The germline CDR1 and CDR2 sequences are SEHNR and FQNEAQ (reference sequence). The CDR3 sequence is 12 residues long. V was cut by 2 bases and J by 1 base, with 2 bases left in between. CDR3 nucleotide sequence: TGTGCCAGCAGCTTACAGAACACTGAAGCTTTCTTT. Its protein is CASSLQNTEAFF.

The CDR3 bases are TGTGCCAGCAGAGAGACGGCGGCATACGAGCAGTACTTC. Translation: CASRETAAYEQYF. V is TRBV6-5 and J is TRBJ2-7; D gene unclear. V was pared by 6 bases and J by 4 bases, with 13 bases between. Per the germline V gene, CDR1 is MNHEY and CDR2 is SVGAGI. The CDR3 totals 13 residues.

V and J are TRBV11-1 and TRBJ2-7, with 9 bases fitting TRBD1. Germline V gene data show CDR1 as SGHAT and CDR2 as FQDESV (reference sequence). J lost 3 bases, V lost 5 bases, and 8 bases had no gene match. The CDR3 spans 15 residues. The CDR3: CASSRNPGQGYEQYV. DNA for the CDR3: TGTGCCAGCAGCCGCAACCCGGGACAGGGCTACGAGCAGTACGTC.

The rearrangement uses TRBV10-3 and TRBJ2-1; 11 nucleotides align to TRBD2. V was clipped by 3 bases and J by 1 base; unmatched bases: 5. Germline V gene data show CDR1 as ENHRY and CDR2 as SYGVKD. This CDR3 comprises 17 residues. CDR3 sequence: CAISDPGLAASYNEQFF. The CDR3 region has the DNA TGTGCCATCAGTGACCCGGGACTAGCGGCGTCCTACAATGAGCAGTTCTTC.

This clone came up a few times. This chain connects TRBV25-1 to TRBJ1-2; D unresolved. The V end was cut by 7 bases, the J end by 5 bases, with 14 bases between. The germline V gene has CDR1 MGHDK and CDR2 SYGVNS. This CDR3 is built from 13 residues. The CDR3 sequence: CASTPWGAYGYTF. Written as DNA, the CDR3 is TGTGCCAGCACCCCCTGGGGAGCTTATGGCTACACCTTC.

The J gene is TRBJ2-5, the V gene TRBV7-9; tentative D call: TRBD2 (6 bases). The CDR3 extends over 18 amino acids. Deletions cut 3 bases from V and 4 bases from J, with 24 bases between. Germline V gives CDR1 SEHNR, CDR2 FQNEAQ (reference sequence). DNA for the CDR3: TGTGCCAGCAGCTTCTTTGTTGGGACTTACCGAGACTTAGAGACCCAGTACTTC. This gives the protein CASSFFVGTYRDLETQYF.